The source of this T cell receptor beta chain is a study of cytomegalovirus exposure and HLA in healthy donors. This clone was seen only a few times. Antigen unknown. Unrecorded immune exposure was likely among donors, who were nominally healthy when sampled. Study-wide results and limits: It was about 150 TCR beta chains that were listed as cytomegalovirus-associated. An observed cluster of highly shared sequence variants was recorded as a likely sequencing artifact.

The CDR3 is 14 residues long. CDR1 MRHNA and CDR2 SNTAGT come from the germline V gene. With 3 bases removed from V and 8 bases from J, the gap between germline ends came to 14 bases. Amplification used 60 Vbeta primers and 13 Jbeta primers. This table comes from immunoSEQ multiplex PCR, and its TCRdb copy is limited to in-frame clones, with some not included. The repertoire includes some 190,000 clones, roughly 80% of them detected once, and approximately 3% sits in the top ten. Sequencing was performed on PBMCs. The receptor was derived from a woman aged 25 to 45 in good health and CMV-seropositive. This chain links TRBV6-4 with TRBJ2-4; the D gene is possibly TRBD2 (5 bases). CDR3 in DNA: TGTGCCAGCAGTGAGGACCCGGCGCGGGACATTCAGTACTTC. Translating gives CASSEDPARDIQYF.